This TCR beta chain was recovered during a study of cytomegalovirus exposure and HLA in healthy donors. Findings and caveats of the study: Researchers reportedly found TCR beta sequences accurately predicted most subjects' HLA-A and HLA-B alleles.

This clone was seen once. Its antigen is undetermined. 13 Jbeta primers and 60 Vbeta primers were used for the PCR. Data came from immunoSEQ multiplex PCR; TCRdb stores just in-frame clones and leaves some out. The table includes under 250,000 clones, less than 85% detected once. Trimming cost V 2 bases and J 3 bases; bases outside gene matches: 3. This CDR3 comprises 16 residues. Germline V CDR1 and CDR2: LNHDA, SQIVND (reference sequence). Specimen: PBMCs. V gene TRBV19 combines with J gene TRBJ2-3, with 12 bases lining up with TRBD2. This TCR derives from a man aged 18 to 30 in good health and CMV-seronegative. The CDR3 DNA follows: TGTGCCAGTAGTATACTAGCGGGAGGGCCGACAGATACGCAGTATTTT. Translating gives CASSILAGGPTDTQYF.